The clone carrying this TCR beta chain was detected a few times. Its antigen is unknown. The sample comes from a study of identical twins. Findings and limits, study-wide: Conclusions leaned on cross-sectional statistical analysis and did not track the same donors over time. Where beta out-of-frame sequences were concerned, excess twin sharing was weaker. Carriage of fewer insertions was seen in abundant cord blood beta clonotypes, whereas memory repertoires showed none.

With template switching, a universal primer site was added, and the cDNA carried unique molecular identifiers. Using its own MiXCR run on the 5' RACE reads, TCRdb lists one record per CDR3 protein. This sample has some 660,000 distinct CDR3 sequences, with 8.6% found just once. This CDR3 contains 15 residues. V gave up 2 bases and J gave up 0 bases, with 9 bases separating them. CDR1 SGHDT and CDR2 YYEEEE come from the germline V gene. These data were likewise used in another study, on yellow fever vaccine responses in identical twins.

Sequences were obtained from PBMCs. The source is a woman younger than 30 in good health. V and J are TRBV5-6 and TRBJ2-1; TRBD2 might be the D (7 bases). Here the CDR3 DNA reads TGTGCCAGCAGCTTTAGGGGGGGCTCCTACAATGAGCAGTTCTTC. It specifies CASSFRGGSYNEQFF.